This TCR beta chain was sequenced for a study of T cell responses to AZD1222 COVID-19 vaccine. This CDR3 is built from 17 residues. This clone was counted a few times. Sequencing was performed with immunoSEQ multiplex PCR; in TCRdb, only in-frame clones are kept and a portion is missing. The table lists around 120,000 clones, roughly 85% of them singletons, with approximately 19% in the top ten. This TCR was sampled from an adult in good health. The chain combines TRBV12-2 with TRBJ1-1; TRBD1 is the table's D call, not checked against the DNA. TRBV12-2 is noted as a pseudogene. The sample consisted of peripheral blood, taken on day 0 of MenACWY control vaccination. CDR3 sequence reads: CASRLEQGRSWNTEAFF. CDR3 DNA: TGTGCAAGTCGCTTAGAACAGGGGAGGTCATGGAACACTGAAGCTTTCTTT.